Listed below are T cell receptor beta chains from one sample, sequenced in a study of identical twins. TCRdb reanalysed the 5' RACE reads using MiXCR and keeps one entry per CDR3 protein. The sample gives more than 1.5 million distinct CDR3 sequences, around 33% of which show up once; about 0.27% is in the top ten. The sample was cord blood. The source of these receptors is a newborn girl in good health. The CDR3 runs from the conserved cysteine through the conserved F or W. Fields, in order: V gene, J gene, clone size, CDR3 protein. A clone size is listed for some rows: how often the clone was seen (once, few, many), or a class if it is expanded.

v_gene: TRBV20-1; j_gene: TRBJ2-1; abundance: -; CDR3aa: CSAVSGGAYYNEQFF
v_gene: TRBV20-1; j_gene: TRBJ1-2; abundance: -; CDR3aa: CSADRGYGYTF
v_gene: TRBV28; j_gene: TRBJ2-5; abundance: -; CDR3aa: CASSFGGTGRKTQYF
v_gene: TRBV20-1; j_gene: TRBJ2-7; abundance: few; CDR3aa: CSARNRETYEQYF
v_gene: TRBV6-1; j_gene: TRBJ1-2; abundance: few; CDR3aa: CASSEYSGYTF
v_gene: TRBV9; j_gene: TRBJ2-1; abundance: few; CDR3aa: CASSVTQSYNEQFF
v_gene: TRBV15; j_gene: TRBJ1-1; abundance: -; CDR3aa: CATSRDRALGGTEAFF
v_gene: TRBV20-1; j_gene: -; abundance: few; CDR3aa: CSASGASYNEQYF
v_gene: TRBV15; j_gene: TRBJ2-3; abundance: few; CDR3aa: CATSRGAGTDTQYF
v_gene: TRBV20-1; j_gene: TRBJ2-1; abundance: few; CDR3aa: CSAQTSLNPGLFYNEQFF
v_gene: TRBV7-2; j_gene: TRBJ2-7; abundance: -; CDR3aa: CASSLGETSGRKQYF
v_gene: TRBV6-2/TRBV6-3; j_gene: TRBJ2-3; abundance: few; CDR3aa: CASSYPLGRGTDTQYF
v_gene: TRBV7-2; j_gene: TRBJ2-6; abundance: few; CDR3aa: CASSSPGTASSGANVLTF
v_gene: TRBV20-1; j_gene: TRBJ2-2; abundance: -; CDR3aa: CSARSGGAGELFF
v_gene: TRBV29-1; j_gene: TRBJ1-4; abundance: -; CDR3aa: CSVKTGNEKLFF
v_gene: TRBV20-1; j_gene: TRBJ1-5; abundance: few; CDR3aa: CSATKGGQPQHF
v_gene: TRBV2; j_gene: TRBJ2-1; abundance: -; CDR3aa: CATWDPYNEQFF
v_gene: TRBV4-1; j_gene: TRBJ2-1; abundance: -; CDR3aa: CASGSGRYNEQFF
v_gene: TRBV19; j_gene: TRBJ2-1; abundance: -; CDR3aa: CASSISLAGPYNEQFF
v_gene: TRBV20-1; j_gene: TRBJ2-7; abundance: -; CDR3aa: CSAPRWISSYEQYF
v_gene: TRBV6-2/TRBV6-3; j_gene: TRBJ1-2; abundance: few; CDR3aa: CASSRDIHGYTF
v_gene: TRBV13; j_gene: -; abundance: -; CDR3aa: CASSLRGPQETQFF
v_gene: TRBV6-1; j_gene: TRBJ2-1; abundance: few; CDR3aa: CASSELVGSSYNEQFF
v_gene: TRBV20-1; j_gene: TRBJ2-3; abundance: few; CDR3aa: CSARPGQGFTDTQYF
v_gene: TRBV20-1; j_gene: -; abundance: few; CDR3aa: CSARGRARAAYEQYF
v_gene: TRBV4-2; j_gene: TRBJ1-6; abundance: few; CDR3aa: CASSQAAGALNSPLHF
v_gene: TRBV25-1; j_gene: TRBJ1-4; abundance: -; CDR3aa: CASRAGNNEKLFF
v_gene: TRBV7-2; j_gene: TRBJ2-3; abundance: -; CDR3aa: CASSYRGLAADTQYF
v_gene: TRBV9; j_gene: TRBJ2-1; abundance: few; CDR3aa: CASSVDGLAGDEQFF
v_gene: TRBV4-1; j_gene: TRBJ1-6; abundance: -; CDR3aa: CASSQEGRGGGNSPLHF
v_gene: TRBV24-1; j_gene: TRBJ2-3; abundance: -; CDR3aa: CATSDRDRGGTDTQYF
v_gene: TRBV11-2; j_gene: TRBJ2-5; abundance: few; CDR3aa: CASSLFPRGGRRETQYF
v_gene: TRBV7-2; j_gene: TRBJ1-4; abundance: many; CDR3aa: CASSLWWDTNEKLFF
v_gene: TRBV19; j_gene: TRBJ1-1; abundance: -; CDR3aa: CASSTGHMNTEAFF
v_gene: TRBV7-2; j_gene: TRBJ1-2; abundance: -; CDR3aa: CASSPQSGGAGYGYTF
v_gene: TRBV11-2; j_gene: TRBJ2-5; abundance: once; CDR3aa: CASSLGLAGVREQYF
v_gene: TRBV5-1; j_gene: TRBJ2-7; abundance: -; CDR3aa: CAGSSGLAYSYEQYF
v_gene: TRBV10-3; j_gene: TRBJ2-1; abundance: -; CDR3aa: CAIRRDSSYNEQFF
v_gene: TRBV7-2; j_gene: TRBJ1-1; abundance: few; CDR3aa: CASSLVPGPLEAFF
v_gene: TRBV9; j_gene: TRBJ2-7; abundance: few; CDR3aa: CASSAFGTGFNEQYF
v_gene: TRBV15; j_gene: TRBJ2-1; abundance: -; CDR3aa: CATSRDSTGDNEQFF
v_gene: TRBV9; j_gene: TRBJ2-1; abundance: many; CDR3aa: CASSVGTRTYNEQFF
v_gene: TRBV5-8; j_gene: TRBJ2-1; abundance: once; CDR3aa: CASSPWWGLEINEQFF
v_gene: TRBV4-2; j_gene: TRBJ2-3; abundance: -; CDR3aa: CASSQARPGLSTDTQYF
v_gene: TRBV11-2; j_gene: TRBJ2-7; abundance: -; CDR3aa: CASSLDLFSEQYF
v_gene: TRBV20-1; j_gene: TRBJ2-1; abundance: -; CDR3aa: CSARTGLAGLNEQFF
v_gene: TRBV20-1; j_gene: TRBJ2-7; abundance: -; CDR3aa: CSAKTGIYEQYF
v_gene: TRBV27; j_gene: TRBJ2-5; abundance: -; CDR3aa: CASSSTGNWETQYF
v_gene: TRBV5-1; j_gene: TRBJ2-6; abundance: once; CDR3aa: CASSLGSLSGANVLTF
v_gene: TRBV20-1; j_gene: TRBJ2-3; abundance: -; CDR3aa: CSVRELGRTDTQYF
v_gene: TRBV20-1; j_gene: TRBJ1-1; abundance: -; CDR3aa: CSARGQVNTEAFF
v_gene: TRBV14; j_gene: TRBJ2-7; abundance: few; CDR3aa: CASSQEGPGYEQYF
v_gene: TRBV6-6; j_gene: TRBJ1-2; abundance: few; CDR3aa: CASSSDRGSRGYTF
v_gene: TRBV20-1; j_gene: TRBJ2-5; abundance: -; CDR3aa: CSARTSKKVNEQYF
v_gene: TRBV5-1; j_gene: TRBJ2-1; abundance: once; CDR3aa: CASSLVGEPYNEQFF
v_gene: TRBV19; j_gene: TRBJ1-2; abundance: -; CDR3aa: CASSIGRYYGYTF